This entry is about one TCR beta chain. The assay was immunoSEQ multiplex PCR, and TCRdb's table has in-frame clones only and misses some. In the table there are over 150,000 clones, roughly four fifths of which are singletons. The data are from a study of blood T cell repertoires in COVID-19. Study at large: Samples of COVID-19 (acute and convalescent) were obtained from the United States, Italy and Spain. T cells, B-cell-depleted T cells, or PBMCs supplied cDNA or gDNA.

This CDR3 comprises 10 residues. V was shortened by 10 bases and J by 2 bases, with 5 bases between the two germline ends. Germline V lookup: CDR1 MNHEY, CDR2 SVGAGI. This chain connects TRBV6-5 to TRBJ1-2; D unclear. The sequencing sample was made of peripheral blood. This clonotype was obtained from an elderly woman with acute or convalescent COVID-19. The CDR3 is CATANYGYTF. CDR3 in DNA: TGTGCCACCGCGAACTATGGCTACACCTTC.